The clone carrying this T cell receptor (beta chain) was counted a single time. The sample comes from a study of blood T cell repertoires in COVID-19. Study at large: The analysed material was cDNA or gDNA that came from T cells, B-cell-depleted T cells, or PBMCs.

This CDR3 region has 14 residues. The V gene lost 3 bases and the J gene lost 5 bases, with 13 bases spanning the gap. Germline lookup yields CDR1 KGHSH and CDR2 LQKENI. Measured with immunoSEQ multiplex PCR; TCRdb has only the in-frame clones, and not every one. The sample includes 350,000 to 450,000 clones, 87% of them seen just once. The sample was peripheral blood. V and J are TRBV18 and TRBJ1-1; D not resolved. The sequence was collected from a woman aged 60 to 75 with COVID-19, enrolled during active disease. CDR3 protein: CASSPAAPRTEAFF. The CDR3 DNA sequence: TGTGCCAGCTCACCGGCGGCCCCGAGGACTGAAGCTTTCTTT.